This T cell receptor beta chain stems from a study of lymphopenia after photon versus proton radiotherapy. Sequencing used immunoSEQ multiplex PCR; TCRdb keeps in-frame clones, though not all of them. The sample contains 55,000 to 70,000 clones, 87% of which appear only once. As concerns this clone: Its antigen remains unidentified.

Points from the study as a whole: Only patients who died were analyzed for survival; proton advantage is unproven.

Trimming left V 4 bases short and J 3 bases short, with 7 bases between. Per germline, CDR1 MNHEY and CDR2 SVGAGI. This CDR3 contains 13 residues. The chain employs TRBV6-5 and TRBJ1-3, with D tentatively TRBD1 (6 bases). The sequence came from a man of 80 years or more with esophageal cancer. The material sequenced was peripheral blood, taken from a patient treated with proton-based radiotherapy. The CDR3 is CASSSGVGNTIYF. Here the CDR3 DNA reads TGTGCCAGCAGTTCAGGGGTTGGAAACACCATATATTTT.